This T cell receptor (beta chain) comes out of a study of T cell repertoires in ileal Crohn's disease. This CDR3 region has 13 residues. Germline CDR1 SGHDN, CDR2 FVKESK. V was clipped by 0 bases and J by 10 bases, with 12 bases between them. Turning to this clone: Its specificity is not known.

Only in-frame clones appear in the TCRdb table, and some are missing; sequencing was by immunoSEQ multiplex PCR. The sample consists of more than 11,000 clones, about 70% of them appearing once. General observations from the study: Clonal expansions were more frequent in active smokers than non-smokers at surgery.

V gene TRBV14 combines with J gene TRBJ1-1; D not resolved. Sequencing was performed on ileal tissue. The sequence was collected from an adult with Crohn's disease. CDR3 DNA: TGTGCCAGCAGCCAAGATAGGTACACCTCAGCTTTCTTT. Protein product: CASSQDRYTSAFF.